This TCR beta chain originates from a study of OX40 agonist ivuxolimab in advanced cancers. Trimming left V 8 bases short and J 7 bases short, with 18 bases between. Germline V lookup: CDR1 MDHEN, CDR2 SYDVKM. The CDR3 length is 13 residues. Generated by immunoSEQ multiplex PCR, the TCRdb table keeps only in-frame clones and is missing some. The sample lists 50,000 to 70,000 clones; over 80% were seen once. This specimen consisted of CD4+ or CD8+ T cells sorted from blood, obtained in a trial of the OX40 agonist ivuxolimab. The receptor comes from an adult with an advanced solid tumor such as melanoma, head and neck, liver or kidney cancer. The chain uses TRBV28 and TRBJ2-7, with no clear D. Here the CDR3 DNA reads TGTGCCAGCGGGCCGGGCTCAGTCTCTGAGCAGTACTTC. Encoded protein: CASGPGSVSEQYF.